The present T cell receptor (beta chain) was sequenced within a study of cytomegalovirus exposure and HLA in healthy donors. General study results and limits: A later analysis reported that several of the most significant clusters appeared to be linked to common viral pathogens, among them Epstein-Barr virus. The authors reported that TCR beta sequences could predict HLA-A and HLA-B alleles. These predictions were accurate for most subjects in the first cohort.

Germline V gene sequence: CDR1 SGHDN, CDR2 FVKESK. V was trimmed by 0 bases and J by 4 bases, leaving 9 bases between them. This CDR3 spans 14 amino acids. As concerns this clone: Its antigen is unknown.

A multiplex PCR was run with 60 Vbeta primers and 13 Jbeta primers. The repertoire was sequenced with immunoSEQ multiplex PCR; TCRdb's copy has only in-frame clones and lacks some. The sample is made up of roughly 200,000 clones, and the top ten hold 5.5% to 7.5% of it. The clonotype was recovered from a young man in good health and CMV-seronegative. The sequencing sample was made of PBMCs. This chain joins TRBV14 and TRBJ1-1, with D unclear. The CDR3 is CASSQEGRFTEAFF. CDR3 sequence (DNA): TGTGCCAGCAGCCAAGAAGGGAGGTTCACTGAAGCTTTCTTT.